The 27 T cell receptor beta chains in this list originate from one sample, sequenced in a study of blood T cell repertoires in COVID-19 (dated by TCRdb to about 2020). The receptor library was made with the immunoSEQ multiplex PCR assay. TCRdb limited this immuneACCESS table to in-frame rearrangements with V and J called. A share of clones is missing; checked studies link under half to unresolved V genes, and the rest is unexplained. The sample table records a few hundred thousand clones; around 85% of these occur just once. Roughly 2.5% of the sample comes from the top ten. The sample consisted of PBMCs or T cells enriched from blood (not recorded which). Source of these receptors: a woman aged 45-65 years who had recovered from COVID-19.

The rearrangement joins TRBV5-8 to TRBJ2-3; 9 bases map to TRBD1. Germline V lookup: CDR1 SGHTS, CDR2 YDEGEE. The J segment lost 2 bases and the V segment lost 4 bases, leaving 8 bases of the junction unmatched. The length of the CDR3 is 16 residues. The CDR3 region is CASSPGQGWDTDTQYF. DNA for the CDR3: TGTGCCAGCAGCCCTGGACAGGGGTGGGACACAGATACGCAGTATTTT.

The V and J genes are TRBV5-4 and TRBJ2-6; TRBD1 is a possible D gene (6 bases). The ends were cut back, 5 bases at V and 4 bases at J, with 16 bases in the middle. The CDR3 has 16 residues. CDR1 and CDR2 from the germline V gene are SGHNT and YYREEE (reference sequence). The CDR3 DNA is TGTGCCAGCAGTATAGTTAGGGGGTCCGGGGCCAACGTCCTGACTTTC. This codes for CASSIVRGSGANVLTF.

The genes are TRBV9 and TRBJ1-6; 8 bases fit TRBD1. The CDR3 totals 16 residues. With 2 bases clipped from V and 7 bases from J, the junction kept 8 bases outside the gene matches. Germline assignment: CDR1 SGDLS and CDR2 YYNGEE. CDR3 in amino acids: CASSVSTGARNSPLHF. The CDR3 region has the DNA TGTGCCAGCAGCGTCTCGACAGGGGCAAGAAATTCACCCCTCCACTTT.

This clone was counted a few times. The V call is TRBV5-4, the J call TRBJ2-1, with D possibly matching TRBD1 (6 bases). Germline CDR1 reads SGHNT; CDR2 reads YYREEE (reference sequence). The V gene lost 5 bases and the J gene lost 9 bases, with 15 bases spanning the gap. The CDR3 contains 13 residues. The CDR3 here is CASRLNRVAEQFF. CDR3 DNA sequence: TGTGCCAGCAGACTCAACAGGGTGGCTGAGCAGTTCTTC.

The chain is built from TRBV6-1 and TRBJ1-2; 9 bases line up with TRBD1. Germline V gene lookup returns CDR1 MNHNS and CDR2 SASEGT. The V gene end was trimmed by 2 bases and the J gene end by 7 bases; junction bases not matched to a gene: 5. This CDR3 has 14 residues. CDR3 DNA: TGTGCCAGCAGTGAATTGGGGACAGGGAGTGGCTACACCTTC. Amino acid sequence: CASSELGTGSGYTF.

The J gene is TRBJ1-1, the V gene TRBV10-2; the D is unclear. Germline V gene data show CDR1 as WSHSY and CDR2 as SAAADI. V was shortened by 3 bases and J by 3 bases, with 2 bases between the two germline ends. The CDR3 loop spans 11 amino acids. The DNA of the CDR3 is TGCGCCAGCAGTGACTACACTGAAGCTTTCTTT. It specifies CASSDYTEAFF.

The CDR3 coding sequence is TGTGCCAGCAGCCAAGGGGTCGGGGGGCTCGGAAACACCATATATTTT. This translates into CASSQGVGGLGNTIYF. This chain joins TRBV3-1 (or the pseudogene TRBV3-2) and TRBJ1-3; perhaps TRBD1 as D (6 bases). This CDR3 has 16 residues. Deletions cut 1 base from V and 4 bases from J, with 14 bases between. Germline V gene sequence: CDR1 LGHDT, CDR2 YNNKEL (reference sequence).

The V call is TRBV6-4, the J call TRBJ2-7; tentatively, D is TRBD1 (6 bases). The CDR3 extends over 13 amino acids. V was cut by 7 bases and J by 2 bases, with 12 bases left in between. Germline V gives CDR1 MRHNA, CDR2 SNTAGT. Here the CDR3 DNA reads TGTGCCAGCAACCCAGACAGGACCTACGAGCAGTACTTC. Its translation is CASNPDRTYEQYF.

J is TRBJ1-1 and V is TRBV5-1; 7 bases align to TRBD1. Germline CDR1 reads SGHRS; CDR2 reads YFSETQ. V was clipped by 4 bases and J by 5 bases; unmatched bases: 11. The CDR3 contains 15 residues. The CDR3 sequence: CASSPRPDRDTEAFF. The CDR3 bases are TGCGCCAGCAGCCCCCGACCCGACAGGGATACTGAAGCTTTCTTT. Complete variable domain (other parts from reference TRBV5-1 and TRBJ1-1): KAGVTQTPRYLIKTRGQQVTLSCSPISGHRSVSWYQQTPGQGLQFLFEYFSETQRNKGNFPGRFSGRQFSNSRSEMNVSTLELGDSALYLCASSPRPDRDTEAFFGQGTRLTVV.

V is TRBV5-5 and J is TRBJ2-1; tentatively, D is TRBD1 (5 bases). CDR1 is SGHKS and CDR2 is YYEKEE in the germline V gene (reference sequence). The CDR3 runs to 16 residues. V was shortened by 0 bases and J by 2 bases, with 12 bases between the two germline ends. The CDR3 loop is CASSLDPAGTYNEQFF. The DNA for the CDR3 is TGTGCCAGCAGCTTGGACCCTGCAGGGACCTACAATGAGCAGTTCTTC.

V gene TRBV21-1 combines with J gene TRBJ2-7; TRBD2, the table's D call, lacks a check against the DNA. TRBV21-1 is a pseudogene locus. CDR3 length equals 12 residues. CDR3 bases: TGTGCCAGCAGCCACTCCCTCTACGAGCAGTACTTC. Protein: CASSHSLYEQYF.

The chain carries TRBV19 and TRBJ2-1, with 8 bases that match TRBD1. The V segment lost 6 bases and the J segment 3 bases; nucleotides outside the gene matches: 7. Germline CDR1 reads LNHDA; CDR2 reads SQIVND (reference sequence). The CDR3 has 15 amino acids. CDR3 loop: CASREDRGIYNEQFF. The DNA for the CDR3 is TGTGCCAGTAGAGAAGACAGGGGAATCTACAATGAGCAGTTCTTC.

The rearrangement links TRBV18 to TRBJ2-2; tentative D call: TRBD1 (6 bases). V lost 5 bases to trimming and J lost 2 bases, with 12 bases between them. This CDR3 is built from 15 residues. Germline assignment: CDR1 KGHSH and CDR2 LQKENI. The DNA of the CDR3 is TGTGCCAGCTCAGTAGACAGGAGAAACACCGGGGAGCTGTTTTTT. It is translated as CASSVDRRNTGELFF. The complete variable domain, with remaining parts taken from reference TRBV18 and TRBJ2-2, reads NAGVMQNPRHLVRRRGQEARLRCSPMKGHSHVYWYRQLPEEGLKFMVYLQKENIIDESGMPKERFSAEFPKEGPSILRIQQVVRGDSAAYFCASSVDRRNTGELFFGEGSRLTVL.

V usage is TRBV4-2 and J usage is TRBJ2-7; a possible D gene is TRBD1 (6 bases). Germline V gene data show CDR1 as LGHNA and CDR2 as YNFKEQ. The CDR3 is 16 amino acids. Trimming stripped 0 bases from V and 2 bases from J, with 14 bases between. The CDR3 sequence: CASSQESGQKTYEQYF. DNA of the CDR3: TGTGCCAGCAGCCAAGAATCCGGACAGAAGACCTACGAGCAGTACTTC.

The chain couples TRBV9 to TRBJ2-7; TRBD2 matches at 8 bases. The germline CDR1 and CDR2 sequences are SGDLS and YYNGEE. V gave up 4 bases and J gave up 5 bases; unmatched junction bases: 14. The CDR3 runs 16 residues. CDR3 in DNA: TGTGCCAGCAGCCCCCGAGTGCCAGCGGGAGTGGACGAGCAGTACTTC. Translation: CASSPRVPAGVDEQYF.

This chain joins TRBV28 and TRBJ1-3; TRBD1 aligns across 7 bases. Germline V CDR1 and CDR2: MDHEN, SYDVKM. V was clipped by 2 bases and J by 8 bases; unmatched bases: 6. The CDR3 loop spans 14 amino acids. The CDR3 here is CASSLQQGWDTIYF. CDR3 nucleotides: TGTGCCAGCAGTTTACAACAGGGGTGGGACACCATATATTTT.

The chain has TRBV19 and TRBJ2-7; the match to TRBD2 covers 12 bases. The CDR3 runs 16 residues. V trimming: 6 bases; J trimming: 3 bases; junction bases outside the gene matches: 9. Germline CDR1 and CDR2: LNHDA and SQIVND (reference sequence). The CDR3 DNA reads as TGTGCCAGTAGGACTAGCGGGGGCTCGGAGGGCTACGAGCAGTACTTC. It translates to CASRTSGGSEGYEQYF.

V and J are TRBV7-3 and TRBJ1-2, with TRBD1 matching 8 bases. The CDR3 runs 13 residues. Germline lookup yields CDR1 SGHTA and CDR2 FQGTGA. V lost 5 bases, J lost 6 bases, and 5 bases stayed unmatched. This CDR3 is CASSPGQGNGYTF. The CDR3 region has the DNA TGTGCCAGCAGCCCCGGACAGGGTAATGGCTACACCTTC.

The chain recombines TRBV2 with TRBJ1-5, with D possibly TRBD1 on 6 matching bases. The CDR3 consists of 15 residues. The ends were cut back, 6 bases at V and 0 bases at J, with 12 bases in the middle. Germline lookup yields CDR1 SNHLY and CDR2 FYNNEI. The CDR3 bases are TGTGCCAGCAGCCCTACAGGGTATAGCAATCAGCCCCAGCATTTT. Amino acids: CASSPTGYSNQPQHF.

The CDR3 bases are TGTGCCAGCAGCGCCCCCGGGACAGGGCACGGGGAGCTGTTTTTT. Amino acids: CASSAPGTGHGELFF. The V and J genes are TRBV28 and TRBJ2-2; TRBD1 matches at 9 bases. The CDR3 sequence is 15 residues long. From germline, CDR1 is MDHEN and CDR2 SYDVKM. J gave up 7 bases and V 6 bases, and 9 bases lay outside the gene matches.

This chain links TRBV7-9 with TRBJ1-2; unclear D gene. This CDR3 region has 15 residues. Germline lookup yields CDR1 SEHNR and CDR2 FQNEAQ (reference sequence). With 3 bases removed from V and 3 bases from J, the gap between germline ends came to 14 bases. The CDR3 region is CASSFGEGRDYGYTF. As DNA, the CDR3 is TGTGCCAGCAGCTTTGGGGAGGGCCGGGACTATGGCTACACCTTC.

The rearrangement uses TRBV4-1 and TRBJ2-2, with D maybe TRBD2 (6 bases). In germline, CDR1 is MGHRA, CDR2 YSYEKL. CDR3 size: 15 residues. V lost 0 bases to trimming and J lost 5 bases, with 10 bases between them. The CDR3 here is CASSQDGGGTGELFF. The DNA for the CDR3 is TGCGCCAGCAGCCAAGATGGAGGAGGGACCGGGGAGCTGTTTTTT.

The gene calls are TRBV7-9 and TRBJ2-1; possibly TRBD1 for D (5 bases). Germline CDR1 is SEHNR and CDR2 is FQNEAQ (reference sequence). The CDR3 sequence is 13 residues long. V was trimmed by 3 bases and J by 6 bases, leaving 9 bases between them. For the CDR3, the DNA is TGTGCCAGCAGCTTCCGACAGCCCAATGAGCAGTTCTTC. It translates to CASSFRQPNEQFF. Based on the CDR3 plus reference TRBV7-9 and TRBJ2-1, the full variable domain is DTGVSQNPRHKITKRGQNVTFRCDPISEHNRLYWYRQTLGQGPEFLTYFQNEAQLEKSRLLSDRFSAERPKGSFSTLEIQRTEQGDSAMYLCASSFRQPNEQFFGPGTRLTVL.

This clone is a singleton in its sample. The chain employs TRBV19 and TRBJ2-3; TRBD2 matches at 7 bases. In germline, CDR1 is LNHDA, CDR2 SQIVND (reference sequence). The CDR3 has 11 residues. After removal of 9 bases from V and 10 bases from J, the junction contained 7 bases not matched to a gene. CDR3 coding DNA: TGTGCCAGCGGACTAGTTCTTGCGCAGTATTTT. Amino acids: CASGLVLAQYF.

This clone has just a few counts. This chain connects TRBV9 to TRBJ1-2; 9 nucleotides match TRBD1. CDR1 is SGDLS and CDR2 is YYNGEE in the germline V gene. CDR3 size: 17 residues. With V trimmed by 4 bases and J by 2 bases, 12 bases remained unmatched. The CDR3 spells CASSHEAGQGTNYGYTF. The CDR3 region has the DNA TGTGCCAGCAGCCATGAGGCGGGACAGGGAACCAACTATGGCTACACCTTC.

A single count supports this clone. J is TRBJ2-1 and V is TRBV21-1; the table's D gene call, TRBD2, was not cross checked with the DNA. TRBV21-1 is assigned pseudogene status. The CDR3 loop spans 16 amino acids. The CDR3 sequence: CASRAPRSGFRNEQFF. The CDR3 coding sequence is TGTGCCAGCAGGGCCCCACGTAGCGGATTTCGCAATGAGCAGTTCTTC.

The chain uses TRBV5-4 and TRBJ2-1, with 8 bases lining up with TRBD1. V shed 1 base and J 6 bases; nucleotides not matched to a gene: 6. CDR1 is SGHNT and CDR2 is YYREEE in the germline V gene (reference sequence). This CDR3 has 15 residues. CDR3 amino acids: CASSLRQGQGNEQFF. For the CDR3, the DNA is TGTGCCAGCAGCTTGAGACAGGGGCAGGGCAATGAGCAGTTCTTC.